Detailed here is one T cell receptor beta chain. The sample is drawn from a study of shared clonotypes between healthy human individuals. Germline lookup yields CDR1 SGHDT and CDR2 YYEEEE. This CDR3 region has 16 residues. Trimming cost V 3 bases and J 3 bases, with 16 bases left between them. Sequenced by immunoSEQ multiplex PCR; TCRdb stores in-frame clones only, minus some. Of about 670,000 clones detected, about two thirds appear once; the ten largest clones hold about 1.8%. The sample was memory CD4+ T cells sorted from blood. Subset defined: CD45RA-negative fraction. The rearrangement links TRBV5-6 to TRBJ1-5; TRBD1 is a possible D gene (5 bases). The clonotype was recovered from a woman in her twenties or thirties in good health. CDR3 DNA: TGTGCCAGCAGCTGGGGCCGGGACCCACTCAATCAGCCCCAGCATTTT. Amino acids: CASSWGRDPLNQPQHF.